This T cell receptor (beta chain) was documented in a study of blood T cell repertoires in COVID-19. Libraries were prepared by immunoSEQ multiplex PCR; TCRdb keeps only in-frame clonotypes and omits some of them. The data contain about 160,000 clones, approximately 80% of them seen just once; the ten biggest clones take up about 3.8%. V lost 3 bases to trimming and J lost 7 bases; unmatched junction nucleotides: 10. This CDR3 spans 17 amino acids. Germline CDR1 and CDR2: MNHEY and SMNVEV (reference sequence). Sequencing was performed on peripheral blood. This sequence originates from a woman of 80 years or more with acute or convalescent COVID-19. V and J are TRBV27 and TRBJ2-5; the match to TRBD2 covers 14 bases. In nucleotides, the CDR3 is TGTGCCAGCAGTTTTCTTCGGACTAGCGGGGGGCCGGTGACCCAGTACTTC. Its translation: CASSFLRTSGGPVTQYF.